The 9 T cell receptor beta chains presented below share a single source sample, sequenced in a study of T cell repertoires in cytomegalovirus infection. MiXCR, applied by TCRdb to the reads, yields one record per CDR3 protein. The profile covers fewer than 300,000 distinct CDR3 sequences, with 20% to 30% appearing a single time and roughly 14% taken by the ten largest. Sequencing used PBMCs. These TCRs come from a human donor in good health (CMV status not recorded). Some clones in this sample may be carry-over from other donors' samples.

The chain is built from TRBV9 and TRBJ2-1; 11 nucleotides align to TRBD1. CDR1 is SGDLS and CDR2 is YYNGEE in the germline V gene. V was pared by 3 bases and J by 8 bases, with 16 bases of the junction left unmatched. The CDR3 runs to 18 residues. The CDR3 nucleotides read TGTGCCAGCAGCGCGGGGACAGGGGGGCAGGTTATCATCGATGAGCAGTTCTTC. Its translation is CASSAGTGGQVIIDEQFF.

The chain recombines TRBV5-1 with TRBJ2-7; D possibly corresponds to TRBD2 (6 bases). Trimming took 4 bases from V and 6 from J, leaving 17 bases between them. The CDR3 has 14 amino acids. Germline V lookup: CDR1 SGHRS, CDR2 YFSETQ. CDR3 DNA: TGCGCCAGCAGCGCTGGAGGGAGAGGGCTCGAGCAGTACTTC. Protein: CASSAGGRGLEQYF.

The chain recombines TRBV20-1 with TRBJ2-5; D is perhaps TRBD2 (5 bases). The V gene lost 4 bases and the J gene lost 2 bases, with 23 bases spanning the gap. This CDR3 region has 17 residues. CDR1 and CDR2 (germline): DFQATT, SNEGSKA (reference sequence). The CDR3: CSATLPLPGTSQETQYF. The CDR3 bases are TGCAGTGCTACTCTACCACTGCCGGGAACTTCACAAGAGACCCAGTACTTC.

This clonotype appeared many times. The rearrangement uses TRBV5-5 and TRBJ2-6; 8 bases are shared with TRBD1. The germline V gene has CDR1 SGHKS and CDR2 YYEKEE (reference sequence). The CDR3 is 15 residues long. V gave up 4 bases and J gave up 4 bases; unmatched junction bases: 4. CDR3 coding DNA: TGTGCCAGCAGCCTACAGGGGGTAGGGGCCAACGTCCTGACTTTC. Its protein is CASSLQGVGANVLTF. The entire variable domain, with the rest obtained from reference TRBV5-5 and TRBJ2-6, is as follows: DAGVTQSPTHLIKTRGQQVTLRCSPISGHKSVSWYQQVLGQGPQFIFQYYEKEERGRGNFPDRFSARQFPNYSSELNVNALLLGDSALYLCASSLQGVGANVLTFGAGSRLTVL.

There are a few counts of this clonotype. The chain joins TRBV28 to TRBJ2-2, with D possibly TRBD1 on 6 matching bases. Trimming shortened V by 10 bases and J by 1 base, and 22 bases separated the two germline ends. The CDR3 consists of 17 residues. The germline CDR1 and CDR2 sequences are MDHEN and SYDVKM. CDR3 sequence (DNA): TGTGCCACCACAACGGACAGAGAAGCAGAGAACACCGGGGAGCTGTTTTTT. Protein: CATTTDREAENTGELFF.

This clonotype was seen many times. J is TRBJ2-6 and V is TRBV5-6; D is unresolved. CDR1 is SGHDT, CDR2 YYEEEE, per germline. The ends were cut back, 4 bases at V and 1 base at J, with 9 bases in the middle. The CDR3 is 15 residues long. The CDR3 region has the DNA TGTGCCAGCAGCACCGGACGGTCTGGGGCCAACGTCCTGACTTTC. Protein product: CASSTGRSGANVLTF.

J is TRBJ2-7 and V is TRBV5-4; TRBD1 aligns across 8 bases. Germline V lookup: CDR1 SGHNT, CDR2 YYREEE (reference sequence). The CDR3 runs to 15 residues. Losses at the gene ends were 4 bases for V and 0 bases for J; bases not matched to a gene: 6. The CDR3 region is CASSPGQGYSYEQYF. CDR3 coding DNA: TGTGCCAGCAGCCCCGGACAGGGTTACTCCTACGAGCAGTACTTC.

This clonotype has only a few counts. The gene calls are TRBV4-1 and TRBJ2-3; 13 nucleotides line up with TRBD2. The V and J ends lost 0 bases and 3 bases, in that order; junction bases with no gene match: 3. CDR1 and CDR2 (germline): MGHRA, YSYEKL. The CDR3 sequence is 17 residues long. The CDR3 loop is CASSQELAGGRTDTQYF. In DNA, the CDR3 is TGCGCCAGCAGCCAAGAACTAGCGGGGGGGAGGACAGATACGCAGTATTTT.

There are many counts of this clonotype. The rearrangement links TRBV28 to TRBJ1-1; 7 bases map to TRBD1. With V trimmed by 3 bases and J by 7 bases, 8 bases remained unmatched. The CDR3 contains 14 residues. Germline V gene sequence: CDR1 MDHEN, CDR2 SYDVKM. For the CDR3, the DNA is TGTGCCAGCAGTTTCTACGACAGGGCGGATGAAGCTTTCTTT. This gives the protein CASSFYDRADEAFF.